This T cell receptor (beta chain) was identified during a study of blood T cell repertoires in COVID-19. This clone appeared once. CDR3 size: 15 residues. Between the trimmed V and J ends, which lost 0 bases and 8 bases, there was a span of 16 bases. Germline CDR1 reads SGDLS; CDR2 reads YYNGEE. In the original processing: It was from reference gene primer amplification that nucleated cell counts were estimated. Clones were read by immunoSEQ multiplex PCR, and TCRdb kept only the in-frame ones, dropping some. The V and J calls and clone size are taken from that table; D and trimming were inferred from the DNA. The repertoire holds about 180,000 clones, approximately 88% seen once, with about 9.4% in the top ten.

The chain uses TRBV9 and TRBJ2-3; D is ambiguous. Material: PBMCs or T cells enriched from blood (not recorded which). The clonotype was recovered from a woman aged 18 to 35 who had recovered from COVID-19. CDR3 protein: CASSVDDFQRGTQYF. The CDR3 region has the DNA TGTGCCAGCAGCGTAGATGACTTCCAGAGAGGTACGCAGTATTTT.